This T cell receptor (beta chain) was profiled in a study of T-cell reconstitution after alpha-beta-depleted transplantation in children. This CDR3 contains 15 residues. V shed 3 bases and J 4 bases; nucleotides not matched to a gene: 4. Germline CDR1 and CDR2: SGHKS and YYEKEE (reference sequence). TCRbeta library construction was performed incorporating unique molecular identifiers. TCRdb re-derived calls from the PCR reads in MiXCR, one entry per CDR3 protein. The sample consists of 500,000 to 750,000 distinct CDR3 sequences, approximately 30% of them appearing once. Regarding the study as a whole: Several hundred rapidly expanded clones from non-depleted graft cells reportedly supplied alpha-beta T cells about two months post-transplant. It was newly produced T cells that mostly accounted for T-cell counts and diversity one year after transplant.

This clonotype was picked up a small number of times. What it binds is unknown. This clonotype was obtained from a boy less than two years old with Wiskott-Aldrich syndrome, due to receive a stem cell transplant. The V and J genes are TRBV5-5 and TRBJ2-1; 10 positions agree with TRBD2. Sequencing used PBMCs, obtained before TCRalphabeta/CD19-depleted stem cell transplant. The CDR3 loop reads CASSYSGRKYNEQFF. CDR3 in DNA: TGTGCCAGCAGCTATAGCGGGAGGAAGTACAATGAGCAGTTCTTC.